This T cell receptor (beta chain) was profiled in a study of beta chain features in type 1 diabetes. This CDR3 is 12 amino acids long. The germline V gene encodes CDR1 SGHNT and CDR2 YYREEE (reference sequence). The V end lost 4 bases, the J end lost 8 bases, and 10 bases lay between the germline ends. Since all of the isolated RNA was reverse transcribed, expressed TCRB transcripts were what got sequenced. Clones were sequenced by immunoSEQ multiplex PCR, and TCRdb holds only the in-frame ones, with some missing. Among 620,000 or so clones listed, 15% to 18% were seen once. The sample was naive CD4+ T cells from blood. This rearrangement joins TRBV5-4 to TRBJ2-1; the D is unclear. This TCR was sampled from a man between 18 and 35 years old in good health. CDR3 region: CASSQEPYEQFF. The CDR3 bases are TGTGCCAGCAGCCAGGAGCCATATGAGCAGTTCTTC.